This passage covers 4 T cell receptor beta chains from one sample sequenced in a study of blood T cell repertoires in COVID-19. Data came from immunoSEQ multiplex PCR; TCRdb stores just in-frame clones and leaves some out. The sample consists of nearly 300,000 clones, under 90% of them appearing once. Source material: PBMCs or T cells enriched from blood (not recorded which). The receptors shown here come from a woman aged 45 to 65 who had been exposed to COVID-19.

The V and J genes are TRBV11-2 and TRBJ2-5; no clear D. V lost 5 bases, J lost 5 bases, and 15 bases lay in between. The length of the CDR3 is 14 residues. Germline V CDR1 and CDR2: SGHAT, FQNNGV. The CDR3 loop reads CASSQTSGGETQYF. CDR3 coding DNA: TGTGCCAGCAGCCAAACCTCAGGTGGTGAGACCCAGTACTTC.

This rearrangement joins TRBV11-2 to TRBJ2-5; D not certain. The CDR3 consists of 15 residues. V was cut by 1 base and J by 1 base, with 10 bases left in between. CDR1 and CDR2 from the germline V gene are SGHAT and FQNNGV. The CDR3 protein is CASSLASVGQETQYF. CDR3 in DNA: TGTGCCAGCAGCTTAGCTTCGGTCGGCCAAGAGACCCAGTACTTC.

The gene calls are TRBV3-1 (or the pseudogene TRBV3-2) and TRBJ1-4; unclear D gene. V was clipped by 2 bases and J by 8 bases, with 15 bases between them. This CDR3 region has 15 residues. CDR1 is LGHDT and CDR2 is YNNKEL in the germline V gene (reference sequence). For the CDR3, the DNA is TGTGCCAGCAGCCAATATGTCGACATCGGCGAAAAACTGTTTTTT. Encoded protein: CASSQYVDIGEKLFF.

V usage is TRBV5-6 and J usage is TRBJ1-3; D might be TRBD1 (5 bases). Germline CDR1 reads SGHDT; CDR2 reads YYEEEE. The CDR3 is 16 amino acids. V dropped 3 bases and J dropped 0 bases, with 13 bases sitting between them. In nucleotides, the CDR3 is TGTGCCAGCAGCTCCTCCGGGGGACTCTCTGGAAACACCATATATTTT. Its translation is CASSSSGGLSGNTIYF.